This T cell receptor (beta chain) stems from a study of blood T cell repertoires in COVID-19. This clone was seen more than once but under ten times. The CDR3 has 13 amino acids. V lost 2 bases, J lost 4 bases, and 7 bases lay in between. Original handling: Counts of nucleated cells, estimated from reference gene primer amplification, were obtained. Sequenced by immunoSEQ multiplex PCR; TCRdb stores in-frame clones only, minus some. That table is the source of V, J and clone size, and D and trimming were worked out from the DNA. This table holds hundreds of thousands of clones, around 90% found once. Input material: peripheral blood. The sequence was obtained from a man between 65 and 85 years old with acute or convalescent COVID-19. This chain links TRBV12-3 or TRBV12-4 with TRBJ2-3, with D perhaps TRBD1 (5 bases). CDR3 protein: CASSLRQPDTQYF. The CDR3 nucleotides are TGTGCCAGCAGTTTACGACAGCCAGATACGCAGTATTTT.